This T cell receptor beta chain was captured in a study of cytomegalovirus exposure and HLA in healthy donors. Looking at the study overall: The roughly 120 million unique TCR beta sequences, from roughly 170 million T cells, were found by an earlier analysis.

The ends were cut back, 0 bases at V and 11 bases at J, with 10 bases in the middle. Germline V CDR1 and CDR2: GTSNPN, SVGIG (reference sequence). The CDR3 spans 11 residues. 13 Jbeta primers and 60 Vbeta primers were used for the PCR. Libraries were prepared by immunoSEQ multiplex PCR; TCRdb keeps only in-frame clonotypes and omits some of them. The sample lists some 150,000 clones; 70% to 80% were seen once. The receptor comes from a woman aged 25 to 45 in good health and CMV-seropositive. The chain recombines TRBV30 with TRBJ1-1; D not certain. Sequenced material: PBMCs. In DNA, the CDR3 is TGTGCCTGGAGTGTTTCGCGCGTTGCTTTCTTT. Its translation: CAWSVSRVAFF.